Following are 8 T cell receptor beta chains from one sample sequenced in a study of T cells in Graves' hyperthyroidism and ophthalmopathy. Amplification targeted TCR beta CDR3 regions from RNA transcripts. RT-PCR in the first round (using the HTBI primer set) targeted the TCR CDR3. TCRdb reanalysed the multiplex PCR reads using MiXCR and keeps one entry per CDR3 protein. The data contain approximately 590,000 distinct CDR3 sequences, around a sixth of them singletons. The specimen sequenced was blood. Receptors were obtained from a woman under 40 with Graves' hyperthyroidism.

This clonotype has at least ten counts. CDR3: CASMSPSTDTQYF. The CDR3 DNA is TGTGCCAGCATGTCTCCCAGCACAGATACGCAGTATTTT. The chain uses TRBV6-1 and TRBJ2-3; unclear D gene. The CDR3 is 13 residues long. Trimming left V 7 bases short and J 0 bases short, with 8 bases between. The germline CDR1 and CDR2 sequences are MNHNS and SASEGT.

The V gene is TRBV2, the J gene TRBJ2-7, with TRBD2 as a possible D gene (6 bases). Germline loops: CDR1 SNHLY, CDR2 FYNNEI. The CDR3 consists of 12 residues. The V gene lost 6 bases and the J gene lost 7 bases, with 13 bases spanning the gap. CDR3 residues: CASSDSREEQYF. The CDR3 bases are TGTGCCAGCAGCGATTCCCGGGAGGAGCAGTACTTC.

This clonotype was seen at least ten times. This chain uses TRBV7-9 with TRBJ2-3; possible D gene TRBD1, 5 bases. Trimming cost V 3 bases and J 1 base, with 11 bases left between them. Looked up from germline, CDR1 is SEHNR and CDR2 is FQNEAQ (reference sequence). The CDR3 is 15 residues long. CDR3 bases: TGTGCCAGCAGCTTCTGGGGCGGTGGCACAGATACGCAGTATTTT. This codes for CASSFWGGGTDTQYF.

This clonotype was counted only a few times. This chain joins TRBV11-2 and TRBJ2-4; 9 nucleotides align to TRBD2. CDR3 length: 14 amino acids. CDR1 is SGHAT, CDR2 FQNNGV, per germline. J gave up 6 bases and V 2 bases, and 2 bases lay outside the gene matches. The CDR3 spells CASSLLLAGNIQYF. The CDR3 DNA reads TGTGCCAGCAGCTTATTACTAGCGGGAAACATTCAGTACTTC.

A note on this clonotype: This sequence may be a read error, since a much larger clone differs from it by one base. The chain links TRBV15 to TRBJ1-2; no reliable D call. This CDR3 is built from 16 residues. V was clipped by 2 bases and J by 0 bases, with 13 bases between them. Germline V gene data show CDR1 as LNHNV and CDR2 as YYDKDF (reference sequence). The CDR3 reads CATSRPGLTSNYGYTF. CDR3 nucleotide sequence: TGTGCCACCAGCAGACCAGGTTTGACCTCTAACTATGGCTACACCTTC.

This clonotype was seen a few times. The chain carries TRBV20-1 and TRBJ1-2; D is perhaps TRBD1 (5 bases). Germline-derived CDR1 and CDR2 are DFQATT and SNEGSKA (reference sequence). V was pared by 0 bases and J by 4 bases, with 18 bases between. This CDR3 is 16 amino acids long. As DNA, the CDR3 is TGCAGTGCTAGAGATTCCCGGGACGGAAGTTTCTATGGCTACACCTTC. Translated, it gives CSARDSRDGSFYGYTF.

This clonotype was picked up many times. The chain couples TRBV5-1 to TRBJ2-3; 10 bases fit TRBD2. In germline, CDR1 is SGHRS, CDR2 YFSETQ. CDR3 size: 16 residues. Losses at the gene ends were 4 bases for V and 3 bases for J; bases not matched to a gene: 8. CDR3 amino acids: CASSPSGRAVTDTQYF. For the CDR3, the DNA is TGCGCCAGCAGCCCGAGCGGGAGGGCCGTTACAGATACGCAGTATTTT.

This clonotype was recorded a few times. The chain links TRBV25-1 to TRBJ2-7; D may match TRBD1 or TRBD2 (5 bases each). V was trimmed by 8 bases and J by 7 bases, leaving 18 bases between them. Per the germline V gene, CDR1 is MGHDK and CDR2 is SYGVNS. This CDR3 spans 13 amino acids. CDR3 DNA: TGTGCCAGCGCGAGGGGTTTCAAACGGGAGCAGTACTTC. This gives the protein CASARGFKREQYF.